This entry is about one T cell receptor (beta chain). Its matching antigen is unknown. As every portion of the isolated RNA was reverse transcribed, the sequencing read expressed TCRB transcripts. Measured with immunoSEQ multiplex PCR; TCRdb has only the in-frame clones, and not every one. Of more than 110,000 clones in the sample, 6.9% are singletons; the top ten hold around 1.5%. These data belong to a study of beta chain features in type 1 diabetes. Germline assignment: CDR1 SGHNT and CDR2 YYREEE (reference sequence). The CDR3 consists of 13 residues. V gave up 5 bases and J gave up 6 bases, with 11 bases separating them. CD4+ cells of the naive, central memory, regulatory and stem cell-like memory types were sorted via CD45RO/CCR7/CD25/CD127/CD95/CD27. Notes on the study in general: It was not settled here whether HLA type affects TCRB rearrangement. When VDJ junctions were examined, type 1 diabetes patients showed fewer insertions and more deletions. Researchers caution that PCR might favor shorter templates, equally among patients and controls.

The chain employs TRBV5-4 and TRBJ2-2; D call uncertain. The sequence derives from a woman aged 30 to 39 in good health. Material for sequencing was central memory CD4+ T cells from blood. CDR3 nucleotide sequence: TGTGCCAGCAGTCGCGGATTGGCCGGGGAGCTGTTTTTT. Encoded protein: CASSRGLAGELFF.